Following are 27 T cell receptor beta chains from one sample sequenced in a study of Ad26.COV2.S vaccination and SARS-CoV-2 variants. Sample treatment: 15 to 20 received Ad26.COV2.S at low or high dose, single or two shots; roughly five received placebo; per-sample allocation not given. Sampling occurred on day 63 after the first vaccine or placebo injection. Generated by immunoSEQ multiplex PCR, the TCRdb table keeps only in-frame clones and is missing some. Of over 300,000 clones detected, 83% appear once; the ten largest clones hold around 7%. Source: peripheral blood, taken in a trial of Ad26.COV2.S vaccine versus placebo. The receptors shown here come from a person between 18 and 65 years old who received the Ad26.COV2.S COVID-19 vaccine or a placebo.

The rearrangement links TRBV19 to TRBJ1-2; D call uncertain. The ends were cut back, 4 bases at V and 5 bases at J, with 17 bases in the middle. Germline loops: CDR1 LNHDA, CDR2 SQIVND (reference sequence). There are 15 residues in the CDR3. For the CDR3, the DNA is TGTGCCAGTAGTAGGGATGGGGTTGTTTCGTATGGCTACACCTTC. Protein product: CASSRDGVVSYGYTF.

The chain joins TRBV24-1 to TRBJ2-7, with 8 bases that match TRBD1. The CDR3 runs 15 residues. The V gene end was trimmed by 6 bases and the J gene end by 2 bases; junction bases not matched to a gene: 8. Germline V lookup: CDR1 KGHDR, CDR2 SFDVKD. The CDR3 DNA sequence: TGTGCCACCAGTATGGCCGGGACAGGCCCCTACGAGCAGTACTTC. It is translated as CATSMAGTGPYEQYF.

V gene TRBV27 combines with J gene TRBJ1-2, with D hard to call. Per germline, CDR1 MNHEY and CDR2 SMNVEV (reference sequence). Trimming took off 5 bases at V and 4 bases at J, with 8 bases between the two ends. This CDR3 contains 12 residues. CDR3 bases: TGTGCCAGCAGTCAGAACCCCTATGGCTACACCTTC. Its protein product is CASSQNPYGYTF.

This clone was counted a few times. The CDR3 DNA reads as TGTGCCAGCAGCTGGCGGGCGACAAAGTCTGAAGCTTTCTTT. Its translation is CASSWRATKSEAFF. The chain links TRBV5-5 to TRBJ1-1; no clear D. V lost 3 bases, J lost 6 bases, and 15 bases lay in between. The CDR3 is 14 amino acids. The germline V gene encodes CDR1 SGHKS and CDR2 YYEKEE (reference sequence).

A few counts support this clone. This chain joins TRBV3-1 (or the pseudogene TRBV3-2) and TRBJ1-2; possibly TRBD1 for D (5 bases). Germline V gene sequence: CDR1 LGHDT, CDR2 YNNKEL (reference sequence). This CDR3 comprises 13 residues. V was cut by 4 bases and J by 7 bases, with 13 bases left in between. This CDR3 reads CASSLTSQGGYTF. CDR3 nucleotide sequence: TGTGCCAGCAGCCTGACATCCCAGGGTGGCTACACCTTC.

This chain links TRBV6-5 with TRBJ1-1; D gene ambiguous. Germline V gene data show CDR1 as MNHEY and CDR2 as SVGAGI. V gave up 8 bases and J gave up 1 base, with 8 bases separating them. The CDR3 contains 12 residues. The CDR3 DNA follows: TGTGCCAGCGCCCCGGGGAACACTGAAGCTTTCTTT. Translated: CASAPGNTEAFF.

The V call is TRBV18, the J call TRBJ2-5, with 14 bases identical to TRBD2. V lost 3 bases and J lost 4; bases outside the gene matches: 10. Germline V gene lookup returns CDR1 KGHSH and CDR2 LQKENI. The length of the CDR3 is 18 residues. The CDR3 protein is CASSPKFAGLAGGETQYF. The CDR3 bases are TGTGCCAGCTCACCGAAGTTTGCCGGACTAGCGGGAGGAGAGACCCAGTACTTC. Full variable domain (rest looked up from reference TRBV18 and TRBJ2-5): NAGVMQNPRHLVRRRGQEARLRCSPMKGHSHVYWYRQLPEEGLKFMVYLQKENIIDESGMPKERFSAEFPKEGPSILRIQQVVRGDSAAYFCASSPKFAGLAGGETQYFGPGTRLLVL.

This chain uses TRBV29-1 with TRBJ2-1; tentative D call: TRBD2 (6 bases). Germline V lookup: CDR1 SQVTM, CDR2 ANQGSEA. Trimming removed 8 bases from V and 5 bases from J, with 13 bases in between. The CDR3 sequence is 12 residues long. CDR3 amino acids: CSIRGGHNEQFF. The CDR3 DNA is TGCAGCATTAGGGGAGGACACAATGAGCAGTTCTTC.

The chain couples TRBV7-6 to TRBJ2-3, with no clear D. The germline V gene has CDR1 SGHVS and CDR2 FNYEAQ. This CDR3 is 15 amino acids long. V was cut by 3 bases and J by 2 bases, with 12 bases left in between. CDR3 region: CASSFLFGATDTQYF. CDR3 nucleotides: TGTGCCAGCAGCTTTCTCTTTGGCGCCACAGATACGCAGTATTTT.

This chain joins TRBV6-5 and TRBJ1-1, with 9 bases fitting TRBD1. Trimming took 6 bases from V and 1 from J; bases not matched to a gene: 6. The CDR3 covers 15 residues. CDR1 MNHEY and CDR2 SVGAGI come from the germline V gene. The CDR3 nucleotides read TGTGCCAGCAGAGGCGGGACAGGGAAGAACACTGAAGCTTTCTTT. Translated, it gives CASRGGTGKNTEAFF.

This chain uses TRBV29-1 with TRBJ1-2; D is ambiguous. CDR1 SQVTM and CDR2 ANQGSEA come from the germline V gene. Trimming took off 4 bases at V and 2 bases at J, with 5 bases between the two ends. CDR3 length equals 11 residues. CDR3 sequence: CSVAQNYGYTF. CDR3 nucleotide sequence: TGCAGCGTTGCTCAGAACTATGGCTACACCTTC.

This clone showed up many times. The chain carries TRBV10-3 and TRBJ2-3, with a possible D match to TRBD2 (5 bases). The germline V gene has CDR1 ENHRY and CDR2 SYGVKD. V was pared by 10 bases and J by 3 bases, with 20 bases between. This CDR3 has 15 amino acids. Here the CDR3 reads CATAPRGEETDTQYF. The CDR3 DNA reads TGTGCCACAGCCCCTCGGGGAGAAGAGACAGATACGCAGTATTTT.

The chain combines TRBV3-1 (or the pseudogene TRBV3-2) with TRBJ1-1; D is undetermined. Germline values: CDR1 LGHDT, CDR2 YNNKEL (reference sequence). The V end lost 5 bases, the J end lost 11 bases, and 12 bases lay between the germline ends. The CDR3 has 11 amino acids. The CDR3 reads CASSSFGEAFF. The DNA of the CDR3 is TGTGCCAGCAGCTCATTCGGAGAGGCTTTCTTT.

This clone showed up many times. V is TRBV10-2 and J is TRBJ1-2; tentatively, D is TRBD1 (5 bases). CDR1 is WSHSY, CDR2 SAAADI, per germline. The CDR3 length is 16 residues. V dropped 6 bases and J dropped 2 bases, with 19 bases sitting between them. CDR3: CASSPLGGILNYGYTF. CDR3 nucleotides: TGCGCCAGCAGCCCTTTGGGGGGGATATTGAACTATGGCTACACCTTC.

The chain recombines TRBV7-2 with TRBJ2-5, with 11 bases aligning to TRBD1. The CDR3 runs to 15 residues. Germline trimming cut 5 bases from V and 5 bases from J; bases unmatched to any gene: 7. Germline values: CDR1 SGHTA, CDR2 FQGNSA. The CDR3 sequence: CASSNPGQGEETQYF. CDR3 DNA sequence: TGTGCCAGCAGCAACCCGGGACAGGGGGAGGAGACCCAGTACTTC.

This rearrangement joins TRBV25-1 to TRBJ2-3; the D is unclear. V lost 5 bases, J lost 1 base, and 4 bases lay in between. The CDR3 sequence is 12 residues long. The germline V gene encodes CDR1 MGHDK and CDR2 SYGVNS. DNA for the CDR3: TGTGCCAGCAGTCAAGGCACAGATACGCAGTATTTT. Its translation is CASSQGTDTQYF.

This chain links TRBV6-5 with TRBJ1-2; 7 bases line up with TRBD1. After removal of 5 bases from V and 4 bases from J, the junction contained 4 bases not matched to a gene. This CDR3 has 13 residues. Germline assignment: CDR1 MNHEY and CDR2 SVGAGI. In nucleotides, the CDR3 is TGTGCCAGCAGTCTCGACAGGGCCTATGGCTACACCTTC. Its translation is CASSLDRAYGYTF.

The chain employs TRBV24-1 and TRBJ1-5, with D unresolved. Germline lookup yields CDR1 KGHDR and CDR2 SFDVKD. Trimming pared 5 bases from V and 0 bases from J, leaving 7 bases between. There are 14 residues in the CDR3. CDR3 coding DNA: TGTGCCACCAGTGGTGGGGATAGCAATCAGCCCCAGCATTTT. Protein sequence: CATSGGDSNQPQHF.

V usage is TRBV20-1 and J usage is TRBJ2-7, with a possible D match to TRBD2 (5 bases). Trimming removed 6 bases from V and 4 bases from J, with 10 bases in between. CDR3 size: 11 residues. The germline CDR1 and CDR2 sequences are DFQATT and SNEGSKA (reference sequence). The chain's CDR3 is CSAPTSYEQYF. CDR3 nucleotides: TGCAGTGCCCCCACTAGTTACGAGCAGTACTTC.

The chain recombines TRBV5-1 with TRBJ2-1; D is perhaps TRBD1 (7 bases). CDR3 size: 15 residues. V lost 4 bases, J lost 7 bases, and 18 bases lay in between. Germline assignment: CDR1 SGHRS and CDR2 YFSETQ. CDR3 loop: CASSPPGLTGNEQFF. In DNA form, the CDR3 reads TGCGCCAGCAGCCCCCCGGGACTGACAGGGAATGAGCAGTTCTTC.

The chain couples TRBV2 to TRBJ2-3, with D tentatively TRBD1 (6 bases). CDR3 length equals 13 residues. Between the trimmed V and J ends, which lost 3 bases and 5 bases, there was a span of 9 bases. The germline V gene encodes CDR1 SNHLY and CDR2 FYNNEI. The DNA of the CDR3 is TGTGCCAGCAGTGACAGGGGTGAAGATACGCAGTATTTT. Translated: CASSDRGEDTQYF.

This chain links TRBV7-2 with TRBJ2-3; TRBD1 matches 7 bases. The germline V gene encodes CDR1 SGHTA and CDR2 FQGNSA. This CDR3 spans 15 amino acids. Trimming cost V 5 bases and J 4 bases; bases outside gene matches: 9. The CDR3 DNA reads TGTGCCAGCAGCCTCCGACAGGGATGGGCAGATACGCAGTATTTT. It is translated as CASSLRQGWADTQYF.

In this sample, this clone turned up once. CDR3 nucleotide sequence: TGTGCCAGCAGCCTGGGACATGCGGTGGCGAACACTGAAGCTTTCTTT. Translating gives CASSLGHAVANTEAFF. V and J are TRBV7-2 and TRBJ1-1; the D gene is possibly TRBD1 (6 bases). Germline CDR1 is SGHTA and CDR2 is FQGNSA. Trimming took 5 bases from V and 1 from J, leaving 17 bases between them. The CDR3 loop spans 16 amino acids.

This clone was observed a handful of times. The chain is built from TRBV15 and TRBJ2-3, with D perhaps matching TRBD1 (5 bases). CDR1 is LNHNV, CDR2 YYDKDF, per germline (reference sequence). This CDR3 is built from 13 residues. V shed 2 bases and J shed 5 bases, with 8 bases lying between them. CDR3 loop: CATSRQGRDTQYF. The CDR3 coding sequence is TGTGCCACCAGCAGACAGGGCAGAGATACGCAGTATTTT.

This clone was recorded once. The chain recombines TRBV2 with TRBJ1-5; D is unclear. Deletions cut 2 bases from V and 2 bases from J, with 10 bases between. Germline loops: CDR1 SNHLY, CDR2 FYNNEI. The CDR3 is 15 residues long. DNA for the CDR3: TGTGCCAGCAGTGAAAGAGGGTTTGGCAATCAGCCCCAGCATTTT. Amino acid sequence: CASSERGFGNQPQHF.

The sample holds one count of this clone. The J gene is TRBJ1-2, the V gene TRBV7-2; perhaps TRBD1 as D (5 bases). Germline CDR1 and CDR2: SGHTA and FQGNSA. This CDR3 contains 14 residues. Trimming pared 1 base from V and 6 bases from J, leaving 12 bases between. CDR3: CASSLGGRVNGYTF. Written as DNA, the CDR3 is TGTGCCAGCAGCTTAGGCGGCAGGGTCAATGGCTACACCTTC.

The chain joins TRBV29-1 to TRBJ2-7; D is uncertain. The CDR3 length is 12 residues. Trimming removed 1 base from V and 6 bases from J, with 10 bases in between. The germline gives CDR1 SQVTM, CDR2 ANQGSEA. The CDR3 loop is CSVEVSKGEQYF. The DNA for the CDR3 is TGCAGCGTTGAAGTGAGTAAAGGCGAGCAGTACTTC.